This T cell receptor (beta chain) was captured by sequencing in a study of graft-versus-host responses after intestinal transplantation. Background on the study: Each transplant was multivisceral, liver-intestinal, or isolated intestinal.

Clones were sequenced by immunoSEQ multiplex PCR, and TCRdb holds only the in-frame ones, with some missing. The data contain more than 60,000 clones, roughly 91% of them singletons. This CDR3 is built from 15 residues. Per germline, CDR1 SGHNT and CDR2 YENEEA. J lost 5 bases, V lost 5 bases, and 10 bases had no gene match. Remarks on this clone: Its antigen is currently unknown.

This chain uses TRBV11-3 with TRBJ2-7; TRBD1 matches 9 bases. The receptor was isolated from a human donor who received an intestinal transplant. The sample here was unstimulated CD8+ T cells sorted from spleen or lymph node cells, taken before intestinal transplant. The CDR3 is CASSPRGQGFDEQYF. CDR3 bases: TGTGCCAGCAGCCCAAGGGGACAGGGTTTCGACGAGCAGTACTTC.